This T cell receptor beta chain was captured in a study of shared clonotypes between healthy human individuals. Study results and limitations: Although depth was large, rarefaction showed that sequencing of the sorted subsets was incomplete.

Of note for this clone: Antigen: not known. Other DNA sequences in this specimen translate into the identical CDR3.

Trimming took 1 base from V and 6 from J, leaving 3 bases between them. The CDR3 contains 11 residues. CDR1 SGHDT and CDR2 YYEEEE come from the germline V gene. This table comes from immunoSEQ multiplex PCR, and its TCRdb copy is limited to in-frame clones, with some not included. The sample shows some 2,000,000 clones, approximately 95% of them seen only once. V is TRBV5-6 and J is TRBJ2-3; D call uncertain. This TCR derives from a man in his late teens or twenties in good health. Sequenced: naive CD4+ T cells sorted from blood. The subset denotes: CD45RA+ positively selected. CDR3 sequence (DNA): TGTGCCAGCAGCTTGACCGATACGCAGTATTTT. It translates to CASSLTDTQYF.